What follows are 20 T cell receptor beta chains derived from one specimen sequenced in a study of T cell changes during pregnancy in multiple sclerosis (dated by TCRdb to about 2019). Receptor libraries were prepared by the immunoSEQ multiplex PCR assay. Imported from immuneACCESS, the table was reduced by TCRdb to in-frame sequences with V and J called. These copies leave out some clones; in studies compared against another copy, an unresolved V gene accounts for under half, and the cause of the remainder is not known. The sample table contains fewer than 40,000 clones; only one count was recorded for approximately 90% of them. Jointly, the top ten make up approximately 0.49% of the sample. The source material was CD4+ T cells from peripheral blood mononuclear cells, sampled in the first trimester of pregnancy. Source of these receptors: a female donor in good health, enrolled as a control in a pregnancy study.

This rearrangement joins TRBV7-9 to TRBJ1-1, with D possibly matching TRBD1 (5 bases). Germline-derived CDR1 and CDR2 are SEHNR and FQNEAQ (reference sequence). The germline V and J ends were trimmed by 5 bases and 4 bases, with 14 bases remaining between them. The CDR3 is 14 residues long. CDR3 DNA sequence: TGTGCCAGCAGCATTACCTGGGGCGCCACTGAAGCTTTCTTT. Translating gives CASSITWGATEAFF.

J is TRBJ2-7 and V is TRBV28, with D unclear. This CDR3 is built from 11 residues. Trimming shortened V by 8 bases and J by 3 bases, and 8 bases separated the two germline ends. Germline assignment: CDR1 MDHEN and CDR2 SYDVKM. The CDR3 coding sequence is TGTGCCAGCGGCATCTTCTACGAGCAGTACTTC. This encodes CASGIFYEQYF. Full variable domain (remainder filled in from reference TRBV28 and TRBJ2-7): DVKVTQSSRYLVKRTGEKVFLECVQDMDHENMFWYRQDPGLGLRLIYFSYDVKMKEKGDIPEGYSVSREKKERFSLILESASTNQTSMYLCASGIFYEQYFGPGTRLTVT.

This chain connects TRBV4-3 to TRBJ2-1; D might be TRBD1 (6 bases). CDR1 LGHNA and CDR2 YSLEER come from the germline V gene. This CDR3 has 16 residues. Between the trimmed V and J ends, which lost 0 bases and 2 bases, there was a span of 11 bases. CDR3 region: CASSQEGARAYNEQFF. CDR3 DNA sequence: TGCGCCAGCAGCCAAGAGGGGGCCAGGGCCTACAATGAGCAGTTCTTC.

CDR3 DNA: TGTGCCAGCAGTTTACTACAGGGGGCGGAGGGCTACACCTTC. Its translation is CASSLLQGAEGYTF. The chain uses TRBV7-9 and TRBJ1-2; 9 nucleotides align to TRBD1. Trimming removed 6 bases from V and 8 bases from J; junction bases left unmatched: 10. CDR3 length: 14 amino acids. Germline V gives CDR1 SEHNR, CDR2 FQNEAQ (reference sequence).

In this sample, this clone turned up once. DNA for the CDR3: TGTGCCAGCAGCCATGGACAGGGGTTGAACACTGAAGCTTTCTTT. The encoded protein is CASSHGQGLNTEAFF. The chain couples TRBV4-2 to TRBJ1-1; 9 bases agree with TRBD1. CDR1 and CDR2 from the germline V gene are LGHNA and YNFKEQ. The CDR3 is 15 amino acids. After removal of 3 bases from V and 0 bases from J, the junction contained 2 bases not matched to a gene.

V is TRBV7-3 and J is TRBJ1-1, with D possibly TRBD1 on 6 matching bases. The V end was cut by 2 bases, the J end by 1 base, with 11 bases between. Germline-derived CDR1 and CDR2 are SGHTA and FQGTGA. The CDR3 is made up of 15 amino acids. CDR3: CASSLGQIKNTEAFF. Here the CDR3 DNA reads TGTGCCAGCAGCTTAGGACAGATAAAGAACACTGAAGCTTTCTTT.

The CDR3 reads CAWRVGRRHTYEQYF. Here the CDR3 DNA reads TGTGCCTGGAGGGTCGGTAGACGACATACCTACGAGCAGTACTTC. The chain has TRBV30 and TRBJ2-7; D gene unclear. Per germline, CDR1 GTSNPN and CDR2 SVGIG (reference sequence). The CDR3 totals 15 residues. The V and J ends lost 3 bases and 2 bases respectively, with 17 bases between them.

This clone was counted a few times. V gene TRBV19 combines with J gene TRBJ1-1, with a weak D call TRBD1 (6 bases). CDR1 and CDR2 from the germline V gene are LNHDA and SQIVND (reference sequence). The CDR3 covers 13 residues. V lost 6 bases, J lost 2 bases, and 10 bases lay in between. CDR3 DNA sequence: TGTGCCAGTAGAGACAGGCCAAACACTGAAGCTTTCTTT. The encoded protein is CASRDRPNTEAFF.

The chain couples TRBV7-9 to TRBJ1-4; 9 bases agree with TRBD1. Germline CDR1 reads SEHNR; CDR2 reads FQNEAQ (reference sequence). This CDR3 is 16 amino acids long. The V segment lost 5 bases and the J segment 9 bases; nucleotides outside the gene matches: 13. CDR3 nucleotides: TGTGCCAGCAGCAACAAACTCGGGACAGGGATTCAAAAACTGTTTTTT. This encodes CASSNKLGTGIQKLFF.

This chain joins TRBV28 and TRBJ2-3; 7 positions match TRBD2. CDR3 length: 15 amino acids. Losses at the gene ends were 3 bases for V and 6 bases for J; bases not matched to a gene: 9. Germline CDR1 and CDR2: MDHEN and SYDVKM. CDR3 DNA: TGTGCCAGCAGTTTGGCTTCTAGCGGAGGGGATACGCAGTATTTT. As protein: CASSLASSGGDTQYF.

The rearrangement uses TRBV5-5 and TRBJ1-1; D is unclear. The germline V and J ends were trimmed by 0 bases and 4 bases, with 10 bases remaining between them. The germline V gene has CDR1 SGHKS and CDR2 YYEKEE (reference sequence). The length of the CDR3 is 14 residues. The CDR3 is CASSLVQTITEAFF. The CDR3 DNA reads TGTGCCAGCAGCTTGGTACAGACTATCACTGAAGCTTTCTTT.

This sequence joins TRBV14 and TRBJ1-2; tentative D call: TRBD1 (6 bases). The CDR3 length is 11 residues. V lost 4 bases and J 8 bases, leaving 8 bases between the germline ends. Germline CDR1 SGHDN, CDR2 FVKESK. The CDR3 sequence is CASSPGVGYTF. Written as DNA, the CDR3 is TGTGCCAGCAGCCCAGGGGTCGGCTACACCTTC.

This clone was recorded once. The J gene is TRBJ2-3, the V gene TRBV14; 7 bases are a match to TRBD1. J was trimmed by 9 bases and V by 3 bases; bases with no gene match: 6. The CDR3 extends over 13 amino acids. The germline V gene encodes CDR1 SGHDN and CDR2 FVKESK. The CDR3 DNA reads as TGTGCCAGCAGCCAGACGACAGGGCAGACGCAGTATTTT. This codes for CASSQTTGQTQYF.

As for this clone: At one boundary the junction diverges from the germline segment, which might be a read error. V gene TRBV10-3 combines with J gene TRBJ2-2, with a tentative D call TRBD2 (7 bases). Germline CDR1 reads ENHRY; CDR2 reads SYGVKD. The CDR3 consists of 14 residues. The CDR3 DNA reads TGTGCCATCAATGAGGGGGGGGGTACCGGGGAGCTGTTTTTT. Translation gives CAINEGGGTGELFF.

The CDR3 is CASSQQGPPGTQYF. DNA for the CDR3: TGTGCCAGCAGCCAACAGGGCCCACCGGGGACCCAGTACTTC. V gene TRBV14 combines with J gene TRBJ2-5, with D perhaps matching TRBD1 (5 bases). Germline CDR1 SGHDN, CDR2 FVKESK. This CDR3 contains 14 residues. V lost 2 bases and J 7 bases, leaving 14 bases between the germline ends. Drawing the rest from reference TRBV14 and TRBJ2-5, the complete variable domain is EAGVTQFPSHSVIEKGQTVTLRCDPISGHDNLYWYRRVMGKEIKFLLHFVKESKQDESGMPNNRFLAERTGGTYSTLKVQPAELEDSGVYFCASSQQGPPGTQYFGPGTRLLVL.

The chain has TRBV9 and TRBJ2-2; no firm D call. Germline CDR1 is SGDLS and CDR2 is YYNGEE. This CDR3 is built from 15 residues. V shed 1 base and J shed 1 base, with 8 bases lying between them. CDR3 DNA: TGTGCCAGCAGCGTACTAGTAGGGAACACCGGGGAGCTGTTTTTT. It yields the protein CASSVLVGNTGELFF.

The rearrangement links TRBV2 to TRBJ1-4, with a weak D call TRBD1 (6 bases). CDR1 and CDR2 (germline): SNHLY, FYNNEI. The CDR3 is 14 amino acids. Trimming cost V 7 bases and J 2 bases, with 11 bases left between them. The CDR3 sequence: CASTRGWTNEKLFF. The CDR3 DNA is TGTGCCAGCACCAGGGGTTGGACTAATGAAAAACTGTTTTTT.

DNA for the CDR3: TGCAGTGCAGACAGGAACACTGAAGCTTTCTTT. Translating gives CSADRNTEAFF. This chain joins TRBV20-1 and TRBJ1-1; the D gene is possibly TRBD1 (5 bases). Germline assignment: CDR1 DFQATT and CDR2 SNEGSKA (reference sequence). This CDR3 has 11 amino acids. The germline V and J ends were trimmed by 6 bases and 1 base, with 6 bases remaining between them.

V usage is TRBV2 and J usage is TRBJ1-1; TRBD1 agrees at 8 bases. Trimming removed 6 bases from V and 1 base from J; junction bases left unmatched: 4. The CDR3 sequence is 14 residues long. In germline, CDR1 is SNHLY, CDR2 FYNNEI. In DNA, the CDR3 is TGTGCCAGCAGGGCGACAGGGGAGAACACTGAAGCTTTCTTT. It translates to CASRATGENTEAFF.

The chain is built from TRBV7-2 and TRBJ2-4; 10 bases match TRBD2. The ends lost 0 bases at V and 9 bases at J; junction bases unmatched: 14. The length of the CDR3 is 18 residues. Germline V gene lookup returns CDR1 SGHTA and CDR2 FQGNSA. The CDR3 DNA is TGTGCCAGCAGCTTAGCGAGAGGGGGTAGCGGGGGGAGGAGCATTCAGTACTTC. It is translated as CASSLARGGSGGRSIQYF.